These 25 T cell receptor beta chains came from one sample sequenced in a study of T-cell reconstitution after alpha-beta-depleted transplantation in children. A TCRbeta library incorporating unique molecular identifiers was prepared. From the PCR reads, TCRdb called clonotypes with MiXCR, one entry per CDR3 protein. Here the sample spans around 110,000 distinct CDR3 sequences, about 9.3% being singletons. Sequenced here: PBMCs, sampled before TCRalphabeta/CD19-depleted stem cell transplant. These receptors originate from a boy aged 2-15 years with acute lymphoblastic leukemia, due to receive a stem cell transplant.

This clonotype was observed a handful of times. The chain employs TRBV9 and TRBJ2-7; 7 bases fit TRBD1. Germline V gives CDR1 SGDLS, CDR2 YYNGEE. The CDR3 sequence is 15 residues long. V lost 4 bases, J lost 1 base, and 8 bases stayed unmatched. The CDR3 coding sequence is TGTGCCAGCAGCAAATATGACAGGGTTTCCTACGAGCAGTACTTC. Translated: CASSKYDRVSYEQYF.

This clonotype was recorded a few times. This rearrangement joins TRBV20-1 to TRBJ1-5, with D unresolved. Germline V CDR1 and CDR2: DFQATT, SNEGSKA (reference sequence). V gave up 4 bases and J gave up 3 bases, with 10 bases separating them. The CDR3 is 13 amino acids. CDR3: CSAKKAPNQPQHF. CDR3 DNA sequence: TGCAGTGCTAAGAAGGCACCCAATCAGCCCCAGCATTTT.

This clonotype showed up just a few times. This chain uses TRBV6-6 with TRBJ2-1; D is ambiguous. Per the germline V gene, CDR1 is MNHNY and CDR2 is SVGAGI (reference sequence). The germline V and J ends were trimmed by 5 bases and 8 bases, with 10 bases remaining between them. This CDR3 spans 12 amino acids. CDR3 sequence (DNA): TGTGCCAGCAGTCTACGGACGGATGAGCAGTTCTTC. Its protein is CASSLRTDEQFF.

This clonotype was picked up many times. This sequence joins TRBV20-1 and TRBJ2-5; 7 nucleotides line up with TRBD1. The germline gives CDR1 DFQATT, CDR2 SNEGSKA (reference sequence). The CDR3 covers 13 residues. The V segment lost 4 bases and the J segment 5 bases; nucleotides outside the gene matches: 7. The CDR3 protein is CSATNRGRETQYF. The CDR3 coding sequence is TGCAGTGCTACGAACAGGGGTCGGGAGACCCAGTACTTC.

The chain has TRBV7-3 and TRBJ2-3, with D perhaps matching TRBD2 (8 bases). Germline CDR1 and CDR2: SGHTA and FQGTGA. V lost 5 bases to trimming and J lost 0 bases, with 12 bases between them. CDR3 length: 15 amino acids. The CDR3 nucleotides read TGTGCCAGCAGCCGGGAGGGGGCGAGCACAGATACGCAGTATTTT. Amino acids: CASSREGASTDTQYF.

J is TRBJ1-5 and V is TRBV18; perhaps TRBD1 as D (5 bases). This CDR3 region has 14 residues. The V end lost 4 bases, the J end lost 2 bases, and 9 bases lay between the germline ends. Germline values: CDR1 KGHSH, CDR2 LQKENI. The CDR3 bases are TGTGCCAGCTCACGCAGGGACGGCAATCAGCCCCAGCATTTT. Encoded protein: CASSRRDGNQPQHF.

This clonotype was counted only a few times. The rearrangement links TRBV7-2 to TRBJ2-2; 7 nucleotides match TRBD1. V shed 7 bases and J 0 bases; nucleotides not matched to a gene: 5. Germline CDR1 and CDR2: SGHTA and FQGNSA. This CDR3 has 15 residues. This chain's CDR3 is CASTLGTANTGELFF. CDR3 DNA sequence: TGTGCCAGCACCCTCGGGACAGCGAACACCGGGGAGCTGTTTTTT.

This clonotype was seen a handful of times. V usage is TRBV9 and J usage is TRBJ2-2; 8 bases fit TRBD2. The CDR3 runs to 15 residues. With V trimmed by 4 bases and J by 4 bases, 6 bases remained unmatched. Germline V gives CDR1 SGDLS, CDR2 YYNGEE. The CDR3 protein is CASSPLAGSTGELFF. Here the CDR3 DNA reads TGTGCCAGCAGCCCCTTAGCGGGGAGCACCGGGGAGCTGTTTTTT.

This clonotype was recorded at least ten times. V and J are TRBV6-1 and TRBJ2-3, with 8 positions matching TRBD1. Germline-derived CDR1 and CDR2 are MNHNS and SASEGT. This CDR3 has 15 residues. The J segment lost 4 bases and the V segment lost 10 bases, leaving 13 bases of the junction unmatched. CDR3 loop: CATTLAGGFADTQYF. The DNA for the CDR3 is TGTGCCACCACACTGGCAGGGGGCTTCGCAGATACGCAGTATTTT.

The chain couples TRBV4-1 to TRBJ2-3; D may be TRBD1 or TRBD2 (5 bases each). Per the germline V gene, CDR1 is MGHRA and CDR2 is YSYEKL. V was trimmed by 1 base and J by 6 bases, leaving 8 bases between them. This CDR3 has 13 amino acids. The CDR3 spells CASSQAGTDTQYF. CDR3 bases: TGCGCCAGCAGCCAAGCAGGGACGGATACGCAGTATTTT.

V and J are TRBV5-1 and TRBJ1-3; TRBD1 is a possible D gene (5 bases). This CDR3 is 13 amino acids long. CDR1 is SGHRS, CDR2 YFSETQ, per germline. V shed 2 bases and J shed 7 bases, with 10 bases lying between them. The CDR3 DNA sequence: TGCGCCAGCAGCTTCTGGGGGGACAACACCATATATTTT. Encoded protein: CASSFWGDNTIYF.

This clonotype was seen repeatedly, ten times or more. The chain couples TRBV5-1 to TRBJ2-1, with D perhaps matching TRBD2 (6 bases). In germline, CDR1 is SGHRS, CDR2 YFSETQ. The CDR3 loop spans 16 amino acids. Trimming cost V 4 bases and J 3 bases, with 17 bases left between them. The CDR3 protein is CASSPLAGNFYNEQFF. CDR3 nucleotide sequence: TGCGCCAGCAGCCCCTTGGCGGGGAATTTCTACAATGAGCAGTTCTTC. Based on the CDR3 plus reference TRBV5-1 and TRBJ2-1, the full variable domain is KAGVTQTPRYLIKTRGQQVTLSCSPISGHRSVSWYQQTPGQGLQFLFEYFSETQRNKGNFPGRFSGRQFSNSRSEMNVSTLELGDSALYLCASSPLAGNFYNEQFFGPGTRLTVL.

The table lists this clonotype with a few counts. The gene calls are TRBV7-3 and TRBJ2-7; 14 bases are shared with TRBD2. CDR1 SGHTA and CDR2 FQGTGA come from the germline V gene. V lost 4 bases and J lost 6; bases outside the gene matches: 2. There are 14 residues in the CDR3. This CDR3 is CASSSGTSGSEQYF. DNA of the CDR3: TGTGCCAGCAGCTCCGGGACTAGCGGGAGCGAGCAGTACTTC. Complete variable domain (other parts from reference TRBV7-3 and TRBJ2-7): GAGVSQTPSNKVTEKGKYVELRCDPISGHTALYWYRQSLGQGPEFLIYFQGTGAADDSGLPNDRFFAVRPEGSVSTLKIQRTERGDSAVYLCASSSGTSGSEQYFGPGTRLTVT.

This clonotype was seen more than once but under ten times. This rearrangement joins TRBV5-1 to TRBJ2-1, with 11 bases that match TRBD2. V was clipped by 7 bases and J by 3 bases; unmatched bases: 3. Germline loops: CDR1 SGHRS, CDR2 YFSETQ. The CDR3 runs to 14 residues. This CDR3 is CASLGLADYNEQFF. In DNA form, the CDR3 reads TGCGCCAGCTTGGGACTAGCGGACTACAATGAGCAGTTCTTC. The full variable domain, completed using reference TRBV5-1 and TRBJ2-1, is KAGVTQTPRYLIKTRGQQVTLSCSPISGHRSVSWYQQTPGQGLQFLFEYFSETQRNKGNFPGRFSGRQFSNSRSEMNVSTLELGDSALYLCASLGLADYNEQFFGPGTRLTVL.

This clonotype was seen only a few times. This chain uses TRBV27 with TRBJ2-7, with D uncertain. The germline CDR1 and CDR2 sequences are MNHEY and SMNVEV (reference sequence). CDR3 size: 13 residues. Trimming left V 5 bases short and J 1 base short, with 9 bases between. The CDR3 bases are TGTGCCAGCAGTCCATGGATATCCTACGAGCAGTACTTC. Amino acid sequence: CASSPWISYEQYF.

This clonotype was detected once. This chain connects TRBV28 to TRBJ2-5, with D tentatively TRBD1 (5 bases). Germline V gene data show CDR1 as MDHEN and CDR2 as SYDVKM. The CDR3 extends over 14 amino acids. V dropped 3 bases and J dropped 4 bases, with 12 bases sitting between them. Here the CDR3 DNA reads TGTGCCAGCAGTTTCCAGGGCCAGGGAGAGACCCAGTACTTC. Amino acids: CASSFQGQGETQYF.

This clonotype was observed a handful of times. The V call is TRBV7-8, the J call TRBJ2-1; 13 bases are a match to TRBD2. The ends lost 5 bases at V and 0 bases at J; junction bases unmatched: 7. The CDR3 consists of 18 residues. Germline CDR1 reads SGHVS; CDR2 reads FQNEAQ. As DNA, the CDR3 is TGTGCCAGCAGCATAGGGACTAGCGGGGTATCCTCCTACAATGAGCAGTTCTTC. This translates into CASSIGTSGVSSYNEQFF.

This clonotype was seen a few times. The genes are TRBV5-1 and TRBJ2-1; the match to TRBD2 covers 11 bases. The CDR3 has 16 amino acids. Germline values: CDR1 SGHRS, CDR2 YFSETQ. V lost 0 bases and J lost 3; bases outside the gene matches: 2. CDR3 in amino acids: CASSLEGLAVYNEQFF. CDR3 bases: TGCGCCAGCAGCTTGGAGGGACTAGCGGTCTACAATGAGCAGTTCTTC.

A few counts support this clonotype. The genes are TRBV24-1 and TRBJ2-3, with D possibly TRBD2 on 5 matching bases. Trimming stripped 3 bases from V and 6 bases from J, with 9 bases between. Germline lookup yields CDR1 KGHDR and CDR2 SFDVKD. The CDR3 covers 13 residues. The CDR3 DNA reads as TGTGCCACCAGTGATCTCCGCGGGGATACGCAGTATTTT. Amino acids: CATSDLRGDTQYF.

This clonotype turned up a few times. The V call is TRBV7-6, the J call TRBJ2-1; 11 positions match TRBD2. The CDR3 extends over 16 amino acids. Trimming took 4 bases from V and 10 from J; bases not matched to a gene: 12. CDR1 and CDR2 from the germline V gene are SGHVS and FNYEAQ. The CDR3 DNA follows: TGTGCCAGCAGCTCCGGAAGTTTAGCGGGAGGGTACGAGCAGTTCTTC. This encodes CASSSGSLAGGYEQFF.

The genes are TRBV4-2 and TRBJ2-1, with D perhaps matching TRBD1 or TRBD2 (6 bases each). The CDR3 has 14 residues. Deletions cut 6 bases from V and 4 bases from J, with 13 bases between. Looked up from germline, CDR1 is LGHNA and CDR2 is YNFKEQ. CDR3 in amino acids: CASRKAGTYNEQFF. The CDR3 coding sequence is TGTGCCAGCAGAAAGGCGGGGACATACAATGAGCAGTTCTTC.

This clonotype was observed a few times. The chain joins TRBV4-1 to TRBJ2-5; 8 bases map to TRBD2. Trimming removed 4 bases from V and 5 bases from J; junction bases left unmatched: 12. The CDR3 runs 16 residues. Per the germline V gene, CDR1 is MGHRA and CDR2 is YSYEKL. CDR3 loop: CASSPKPAGVGETQYF. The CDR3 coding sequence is TGCGCCAGCAGCCCCAAACCAGCGGGAGTCGGGGAGACCCAGTACTTC.

The CDR3 coding sequence is TGCGCCAGCAGCTTGGGTAGCGGTCGAAACGAAAAACTGTTTTTT. Its protein product is CASSLGSGRNEKLFF. The rearrangement uses TRBV5-1 and TRBJ1-4; D ambiguous. Trimming shortened V by 0 bases and J by 8 bases, and 14 bases separated the two germline ends. CDR1 is SGHRS and CDR2 is YFSETQ in the germline V gene. The CDR3 totals 15 residues.

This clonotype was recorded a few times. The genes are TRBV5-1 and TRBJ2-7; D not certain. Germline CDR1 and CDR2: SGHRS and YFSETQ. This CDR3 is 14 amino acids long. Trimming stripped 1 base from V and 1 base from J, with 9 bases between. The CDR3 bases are TGCGCCAGCAGCTTGATCGAGAAGTCCTACGAGCAGTACTTC. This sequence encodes CASSLIEKSYEQYF.

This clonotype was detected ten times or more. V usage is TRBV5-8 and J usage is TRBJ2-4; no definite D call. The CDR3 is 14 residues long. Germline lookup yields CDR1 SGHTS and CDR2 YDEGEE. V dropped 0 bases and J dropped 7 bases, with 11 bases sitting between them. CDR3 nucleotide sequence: TGTGCCAGCAGCTTGGCCACCGCGCGGAACATTCAGTACTTC. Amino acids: CASSLATARNIQYF.